These T cell receptor beta chains were read from a single sample in a study of cytomegalovirus exposure and HLA in healthy donors. TCRdb's table, derived via immunoSEQ multiplex PCR, lists solely in-frame clones and lacks some. The table lists about 300,000 clones, 75% to 90% of them singletons. The sequenced material came from PBMCs. These receptors were collected from a man between 40 and 49 years old in good health and CMV-seropositive. Both conserved end residues are part of each CDR3. D genes are given only for firm matches. Clone size appears in some rows only: once, few, many, or a class for an expanded clone.

j_call clone_size v_call d_call cdr3_aa cdr3_nt
TRBJ1-1 . TRBV21-1 . CASSVREGNTEAFF TGTGCCAGCAGCGTTCGGGAGGGGAACACTGAAGCTTTCTTT
TRBJ2-2 . TRBV6-5 TRBD2 CASSYLAGSNTGELFF TGTGCCAGCAGTTATCTAGCGGGGTCGAACACCGGGGAGCTGTTTTTT
TRBJ2-7 once TRBV27 . CASRTETLEQYF TGTGCCAGCAGGACAGAGACGCTGGAGCAGTACTTC
TRBJ2-7 few TRBV5-1 TRBD2 CASSLLREPLYEQYF TGCGCCAGCAGCTTGTTGCGGGAGCCCCTCTACGAGCAGTACTTC
TRBJ2-4 . TRBV7-9 TRBD1 CASSSLLGTGNLAKNIQYF TGTGCCAGCAGCTCTCTCCTCGGGACAGGGAACCTAGCCAAAAACATTCAGTACTTC
TRBJ1-5 . TRBV28 . CASHSNQPQHF TGTGCCAGCCATAGCAATCAGCCCCAGCATTTT
TRBJ1-1 few TRBV15 TRBD1 CATAGTGENTEAFF TGTGCCACCGCCGGGACAGGGGAGAACACTGAAGCTTTCTTT
TRBJ2-7 . TRBV28 . CASYPSDSVLYEQYF TGTGCCAGCTATCCCTCAGACAGTGTGCTGTACGAGCAGTACTTC
TRBJ2-5 once TRBV2 TRBD1 CASSEGGTGGNSQYF TGTGCCAGCAGTGAAGGTGGGACAGGGGGAAATTCACAGTACTTC
TRBJ2-4 . TRBV4-1 TRBD1 CASSREDRVDIQYF TGCGCCAGCAGCCGAGAAGACAGGGTAGACATTCAGTACTTC
TRBJ1-1 . TRBV7-9 TRBD1 CASSTHRQGGTEAFF TGTGCCAGCAGCACACATAGACAGGGGGGCACTGAAGCTTTCTTT
TRBJ1-1 . TRBV7-2 . CASSLTRTEAFF TGTGCCAGCAGCTTAACGCGTACTGAAGCTTTCTTT
TRBJ2-3 few TRBV7-3 . CASSLIADSTDTQYF TGTGCCAGCAGCTTAATAGCGGATAGCACAGATACGCAGTATTTT
TRBJ2-2 many TRBV4-3 . CASSHQGSTGELFF TGCGCCAGCAGCCACCAGGGGAGCACCGGGGAGCTGTTTTTT
TRBJ2-1 . TRBV5-1 TRBD2 CASSLPLAGSSYNEQFF TGCGCCAGCAGCCTGCCACTAGCGGGGAGCTCCTACAATGAGCAGTTCTTC
TRBJ2-7 . TRBV4-1 . CASSPGDSYEQYF TGCGCCAGCAGCCCCGGGGACTCCTACGAGCAGTACTTC
TRBJ1-1 few TRBV5-6 TRBD1 CASSTDRVNTEAFF TGTGCCAGCAGCACGGACAGGGTGAACACTGAAGCTTTCTTT
TRBJ1-2 . TRBV6-1 TRBD1 CASSLQGAGGYTF TGTGCCAGCAGTCTACAGGGGGCTGGTGGCTACACCTTC
TRBJ2-7 . TRBV28 TRBD2 CASSDGLAGFGEQYF TGTGCCAGCAGTGACGGACTAGCGGGATTCGGCGAGCAGTACTTC
TRBJ2-7 . TRBV27 . CASRGAYEQYF TGTGCCAGCCGCGGGGCCTACGAGCAGTACTTC
TRBJ1-5 . TRBV4-3 TRBD1 CASSLDRDSNQPQHF TGCGCCAGCAGCCTCGACAGGGATAGCAATCAGCCCCAGCATTTT
TRBJ1-4 . TRBV18 . CASSALDSSNEKLFF TGTGCCAGCTCAGCTCTGGACAGTTCTAATGAAAAACTGTTTTTT
TRBJ2-1 . TRBV6-1 TRBD2 CASRARAGGYNEQFF TGTGCCAGCCGGGCGAGGGCGGGAGGGTACAATGAGCAGTTCTTC
TRBJ1-1 . TRBV19 . CASRWGVAEAFF TGTGCCAGTAGATGGGGAGTCGCTGAAGCTTTCTTT
TRBJ1-5 . TRBV6-1 . CASSATGLSQPQHF TGTGCCAGCAGTGCTACAGGGTTGTCTCAGCCCCAGCATTTT
TRBJ1-1 . TRBV7-8 TRBD1 CASSLARGRGYTEAFF TGTGCCAGCAGCTTAGCTCGGGGCAGGGGGTACACTGAAGCTTTCTTT
TRBJ1-2 . TRBV28 . CASSLGGLVYGYTF TGTGCCAGCAGTTTGGGGGGGCTCGTTTATGGCTACACCTTC
TRBJ2-1 once TRBV25-1 TRBD2 CASTSGTSLFF TGTGCCAGTACTTCCGGGACTAGCCTGTTCTTC
TRBJ2-7 . TRBV7-2 . CASSAGLLFSGEQYF TGTGCCAGCAGCGCGGGACTCCTATTTTCAGGCGAGCAGTACTTC
TRBJ2-3 many TRBV7-3 TRBD2 CASSSSGETDTQYF TGTGCCAGCAGCTCCAGCGGGGAGACAGATACGCAGTATTTT
TRBJ2-2 . TRBV7-3 . CASSASLNTGELFF TGTGCCAGCAGCGCCTCACTAAACACCGGGGAGCTGTTTTTT
TRBJ2-3 . TRBV2 TRBD2 CASSEREREPPKDTQYF TGTGCCAGCAGTGAACGCGAGCGGGAGCCCCCAAAAGATACGCAGTATTTT
TRBJ1-1 . TRBV7-9 TRBD1 CASSSHRGLNTEAFF TGTGCCAGCAGCTCGCACAGGGGGCTGAACACTGAAGCTTTCTTT
TRBJ1-1 few TRBV6-5 TRBD1 CASSRDRVNTEAFF TGTGCCAGCAGTAGGGACAGGGTGAACACTGAAGCTTTCTTT
TRBJ1-1 once TRBV18 TRBD1 CASSFLTGRTEAFF TGTGCCAGCTCATTCCTGACAGGGAGGACTGAAGCTTTCTTT
TRBJ2-7 once TRBV19 TRBD1 CASSPQGARYEQYF TGTGCCAGTTCTCCTCAGGGGGCAAGGTACGAGCAGTACTTC
TRBJ1-5 . TRBV28 . CASSFIFSNQPQHF TGTGCCAGCAGTTTTATATTTAGCAATCAGCCCCAGCATTTT
TRBJ1-1 . TRBV4-1 . CASSREGWTEAFF TGCGCCAGCAGCCGGGAGGGGTGGACTGAAGCTTTCTTT
TRBJ1-2 . TRBV7-9 TRBD1 CASSPDREIYGYTF TGTGCCAGCAGCCCGGACAGGGAGATCTATGGCTACACCTTC
TRBJ1-5 once TRBV6-1 . CASAETVSNQPQHF TGTGCCAGCGCTGAGACAGTTAGCAATCAGCCCCAGCATTTT
TRBJ2-1 few TRBV14 . CASSQGAGITYNEQFF TGTGCCAGCAGCCAAGGGGCAGGGATCACCTACAATGAGCAGTTCTTC
TRBJ2-5 . TRBV5-4 . CASSLVQQETQYF TGTGCCAGCAGCTTGGTCCAGCAAGAGACCCAGTACTTC
TRBJ1-1 once TRBV29-1 TRBD1 CSAGQGAFTEAFF TGCAGCGCTGGACAGGGGGCTTTCACTGAAGCTTTCTTT
TRBJ2-5 . TRBV2 . CASRGDRRETQYF TGTGCCAGCAGGGGAGACAGGAGGGAGACCCAGTACTTC
TRBJ1-1 . TRBV25-1 . CASRSTRQDEAFF TGTGCCAGCAGATCTACTCGACAGGACGAAGCTTTCTTT
TRBJ2-2 . TRBV28 TRBD2 CASSLSKLAASGRNAGELFF TGTGCCAGCAGTTTATCGAAGTTGGCGGCTAGCGGGAGGAACGCCGGGGAGCTGTTTTTT
TRBJ1-1 few TRBV6-5 . CASSYREDTEAFF TGTGCCAGCAGTTACAGGGAGGACACTGAAGCTTTCTTT
TRBJ2-7 . TRBV6-1 . CASSNLGGGSYEQYF TGTGCCAGCAGTAACTTAGGGGGTGGGTCCTACGAGCAGTACTTC
TRBJ1-5 . TRBV28 . CASSFELGDQPQHF TGTGCCAGCAGTTTTGAGTTGGGAGATCAGCCCCAGCATTTT
TRBJ1-2 . TRBV28 . CASSLPAIRGEGYTF TGTGCCAGCAGTTTACCGGCTATAAGGGGCGAGGGCTACACCTTC
TRBJ2-1 . TRBV11-2 TRBD2 CASSFLGTTNNEQFF TGTGCCAGCAGCTTCCTCGGGACTACTAACAATGAGCAGTTCTTC
TRBJ1-2 . TRBV6-4 TRBD1 CASSEGGGAYGYTF TGTGCCAGCAGTGAAGGAGGGGGCGCCTATGGCTACACCTTC
TRBJ1-4 few TRBV29-1 . CSVEGSATNEKLFF TGCAGCGTTGAGGGCAGTGCAACTAATGAAAAACTGTTTTTT
TRBJ1-1 few TRBV6-5 . CASSRNRVNTEAFF TGTGCCAGCAGCCGGAACAGGGTGAACACTGAAGCTTTCTTT
TRBJ2-7 . TRBV5-1 TRBD1 CASSWGTGPSYEQYF TGCGCCAGCAGCTGGGGGACAGGGCCCTCCTACGAGCAGTACTTC
TRBJ2-7 . TRBV14 . CASSLRTGSGEQYF TGTGCCAGCAGCCTACGGACTGGGAGCGGCGAGCAGTACTTC
TRBJ1-1 . TRBV5-1 . CASRDPLGGTEAFF TGCGCCAGCCGGGACCCCCTGGGGGGCACTGAAGCTTTCTTT
TRBJ2-1 once TRBV19 TRBD2 CASSMTSSSYNEQFF TGTGCCAGTAGTATGACTAGCAGCTCCTACAATGAGCAGTTCTTC